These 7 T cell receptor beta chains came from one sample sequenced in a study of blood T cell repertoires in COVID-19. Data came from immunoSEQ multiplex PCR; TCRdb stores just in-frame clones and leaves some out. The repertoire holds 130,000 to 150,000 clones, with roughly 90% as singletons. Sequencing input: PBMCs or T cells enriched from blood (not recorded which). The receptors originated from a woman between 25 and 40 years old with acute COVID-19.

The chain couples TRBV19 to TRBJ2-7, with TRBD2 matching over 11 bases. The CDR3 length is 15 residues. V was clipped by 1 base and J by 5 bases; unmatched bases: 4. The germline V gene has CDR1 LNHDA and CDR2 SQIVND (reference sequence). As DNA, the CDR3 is TGTGCCAGTAGTATAGTAGCGGGAGGGCCAAACGAGCAGTACTTC. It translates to CASSIVAGGPNEQYF.

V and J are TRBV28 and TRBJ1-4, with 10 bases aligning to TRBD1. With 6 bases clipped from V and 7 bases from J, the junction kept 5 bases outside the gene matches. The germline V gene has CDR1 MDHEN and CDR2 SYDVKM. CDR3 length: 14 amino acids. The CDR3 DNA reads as TGTGCCAGCAGGAAGACAGGGGGCGGTGAAAAACTGTTTTTT. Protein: CASRKTGGGEKLFF.

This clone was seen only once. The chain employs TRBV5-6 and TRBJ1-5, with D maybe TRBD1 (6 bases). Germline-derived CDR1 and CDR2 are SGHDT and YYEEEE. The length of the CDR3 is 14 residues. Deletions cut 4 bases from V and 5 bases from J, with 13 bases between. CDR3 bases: TGTGCCAGCAGCCTCTTAGGGGGAGATCAGCCCCAGCATTTT. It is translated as CASSLLGGDQPQHF.

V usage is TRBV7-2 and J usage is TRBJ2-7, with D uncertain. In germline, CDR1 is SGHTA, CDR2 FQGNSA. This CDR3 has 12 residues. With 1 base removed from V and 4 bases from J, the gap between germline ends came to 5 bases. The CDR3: CASSLGRYEQYF. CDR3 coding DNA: TGTGCCAGCAGCTTAGGGCGGTACGAGCAGTACTTC.

The CDR3 DNA reads TGTGCCAGCAGGCCCGGACTAGCGGGAGGGCACGAGCAGTACTTC. This sequence encodes CASRPGLAGGHEQYF. The chain joins TRBV7-2 to TRBJ2-7, with 15 bases identical to TRBD2. The CDR3 is 15 residues long. The germline gives CDR1 SGHTA, CDR2 FQGNSA. With V trimmed by 6 bases and J by 5 bases, 5 bases remained unmatched.

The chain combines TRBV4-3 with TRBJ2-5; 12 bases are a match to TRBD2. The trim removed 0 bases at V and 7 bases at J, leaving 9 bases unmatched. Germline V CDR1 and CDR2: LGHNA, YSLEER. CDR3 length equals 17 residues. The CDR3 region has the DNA TGCGCCAGCAGCCAAGATGGCCTAGCGGGAGGGCCAGGGACCCAGTACTTC. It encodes CASSQDGLAGGPGTQYF.

CDR3 residues: CASSLTTPNTEAFF. The CDR3 bases are TGTGCCAGCAGCTTAACCACACCCAACACTGAAGCTTTCTTT. The V gene is TRBV7-3, the J gene TRBJ1-1; unclear D gene. Germline CDR1 SGHTA, CDR2 FQGTGA. The CDR3 loop spans 14 amino acids. The V end was cut by 0 bases, the J end by 2 bases, with 7 bases between.